The clone carrying this TCR beta chain was detected ten times or more. Its antigen is unknown. The entry originates in a study of regulatory T cells in long-lasting Graves disease. The study, taken as a whole, reports: Segments TRBV28, TRBJ1-2 and TRBJ2-5 showed preferential usage in persistent disease.

This sample's time point: persistent/refractory GD, antithyroid drugs over 5 years with positive TRAb. PBMCs were the source of the RNA used for TCR sequencing. Patients met American Thyroid Association criteria for Graves' disease. EDTA tubes collected 7.5 to 9 milliliters of peripheral blood. Combining iRepertoire HTBI primers with Arm-PCR of CDR3 regions, the authors built TCR beta libraries. TCRdb redid the calling of the multiplex PCR reads with MiXCR, one entry per CDR3 protein. The table shows around 400,000 distinct CDR3 sequences, with 20% to 30% occurring only once. The CDR3 runs 17 residues. The V gene lost 3 bases and the J gene lost 0 bases, with 15 bases spanning the gap. Germline CDR1 MDHEN, CDR2 SYDVKM.

The specimen was peripheral blood mononuclear cells (PBMCs), collected when the disease was refractory, from a patient treated with antithyroid drugs. The source of this sequence is a female donor with Graves disease. The V gene is TRBV28, the J gene TRBJ1-5, with unresolved D. The CDR3 DNA reads TGTGCCAGCAGTTTTTTGGGAAAGGGAAATAGCAATCAGCCCCAGCATTTT. This codes for CASSFLGKGNSNQPQHF. Complete variable domain (other parts from reference TRBV28 and TRBJ1-5): DVKVTQSSRYLVKRTGEKVFLECVQDMDHENMFWYRQDPGLGLRLIYFSYDVKMKEKGDIPEGYSVSREKKERFSLILESASTNQTSMYLCASSFLGKGNSNQPQHFGDGTRLSIL.